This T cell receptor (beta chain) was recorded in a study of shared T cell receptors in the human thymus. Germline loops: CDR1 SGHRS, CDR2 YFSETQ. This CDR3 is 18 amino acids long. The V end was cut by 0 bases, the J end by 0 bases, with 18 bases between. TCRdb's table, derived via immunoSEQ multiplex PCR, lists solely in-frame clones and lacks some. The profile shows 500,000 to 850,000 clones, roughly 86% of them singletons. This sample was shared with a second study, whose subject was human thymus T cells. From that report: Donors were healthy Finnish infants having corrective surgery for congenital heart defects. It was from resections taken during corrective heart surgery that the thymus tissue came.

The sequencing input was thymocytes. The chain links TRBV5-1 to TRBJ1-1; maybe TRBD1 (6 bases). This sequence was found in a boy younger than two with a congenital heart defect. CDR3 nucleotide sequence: TGCGCCAGCAGCTTGGTGGCGGGGGCGCGGGGGATGAACACTGAAGCTTTCTTT. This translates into CASSLVAGARGMNTEAFF.